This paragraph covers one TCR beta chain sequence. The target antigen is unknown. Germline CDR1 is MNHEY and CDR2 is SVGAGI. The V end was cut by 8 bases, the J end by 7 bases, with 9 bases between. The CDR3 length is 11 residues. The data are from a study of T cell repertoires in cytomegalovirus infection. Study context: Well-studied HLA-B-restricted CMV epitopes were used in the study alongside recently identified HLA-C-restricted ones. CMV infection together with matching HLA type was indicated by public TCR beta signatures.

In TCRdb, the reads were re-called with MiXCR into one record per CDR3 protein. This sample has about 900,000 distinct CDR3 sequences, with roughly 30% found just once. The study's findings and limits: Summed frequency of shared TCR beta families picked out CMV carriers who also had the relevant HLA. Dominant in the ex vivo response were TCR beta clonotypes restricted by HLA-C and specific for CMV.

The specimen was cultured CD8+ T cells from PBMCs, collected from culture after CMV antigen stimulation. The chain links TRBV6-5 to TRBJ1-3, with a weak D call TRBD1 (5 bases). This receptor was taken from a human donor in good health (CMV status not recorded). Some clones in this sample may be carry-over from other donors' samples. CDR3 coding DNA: TGTGCCAGCGGATGGGACAACACCATATATTTT. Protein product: CASGWDNTIYF.